One TCR beta chain is described in this entry. The antigen is unknown. The PCR contained 60 Vbeta and 13 Jbeta primers. Profiled with immunoSEQ multiplex PCR; TCRdb holds only in-frame clones, not every one. In all, the sample yields about 46,000 clones. The length of the CDR3 is 12 residues. The V and J ends lost 3 bases and 8 bases, in that order; junction bases with no gene match: 4. Germline CDR1 reads GTSNPN; CDR2 reads SVGIG (reference sequence). These data are taken from a study of cytomegalovirus exposure and HLA in healthy donors. Study-wide findings and caveats: Because they were indistinguishable, some V segments, including TRBV6-2 and TRBV6-3, were excluded.

This receptor was taken from a woman in her forties in good health and CMV-seronegative. The sequencing sample was made of PBMCs. The V and J genes are TRBV30 and TRBJ2-1, with 7 bases matching TRBD2. The CDR3 DNA sequence: TGTGCCTGGAGGAGGGGAGGGGATGAGCAGTTCTTC. Amino acids: CAWRRGGDEQFF. Supplemented by reference TRBV30 and TRBJ2-1, the full variable domain reads SQTIHQWPATLVQPVGSPLSLECTVEGTSNPNLYWYRQAAGRGLQLLFYSVGIGQISSEVPQNLSASRPQDRQFILSSKKLLLSDSGFYLCAWRRGGDEQFFGPGTRLTVL.